The 5 T cell receptor beta chains below come from one sample, sequenced in a study of OX40 agonist ivuxolimab in advanced cancers. Method: immunoSEQ multiplex PCR; TCRdb's copy keeps in-frame clones and lacks some. Counted here are approximately 42,000 clones, about 81% occurring once; the ten biggest clones make up approximately 2.4%. This sample comprised CD4+ or CD8+ T cells sorted from blood, obtained in a trial of the OX40 agonist ivuxolimab. These receptors were obtained from an adult with an advanced solid tumor such as melanoma, head and neck, liver or kidney cancer.

V gene TRBV2 combines with J gene TRBJ2-2; D possibly corresponds to TRBD1 (5 bases). Germline loops: CDR1 SNHLY, CDR2 FYNNEI. There are 14 residues in the CDR3. The germline V and J ends were trimmed by 2 bases and 7 bases, with 11 bases remaining between them. The CDR3 is CASSEWTPIGELFF. For the CDR3, the DNA is TGTGCCAGCAGTGAATGGACACCCATCGGGGAGCTGTTTTTT.

Here the CDR3 DNA reads TGTGCCAGCAGTGTGGGACAGGAAGGCTACACCTTC. It yields the protein CASSVGQEGYTF. The rearrangement links TRBV2 to TRBJ1-2; 8 bases match TRBD1. This CDR3 spans 12 amino acids. CDR1 and CDR2 (germline): SNHLY, FYNNEI. V trimming: 4 bases; J trimming: 8 bases; junction bases outside the gene matches: 3.

The chain is built from TRBV30 and TRBJ1-2; no definite D call. Trimming shortened V by 0 bases and J by 4 bases, and 15 bases separated the two germline ends. The CDR3 covers 15 residues. The germline V gene has CDR1 GTSNPN and CDR2 SVGIG (reference sequence). The CDR3 region has the DNA TGTGCCTGGAGTGTATTCGCAGGAAGCTTCTATGGCTACACCTTC. Translation: CAWSVFAGSFYGYTF.

This chain joins TRBV5-1 and TRBJ2-3, with 7 nucleotides matching TRBD2. The germline CDR1 and CDR2 sequences are SGHRS and YFSETQ. The junction had 3 bases not matched to a gene; V was cut back by 4 bases and J by 1 base. The CDR3 extends over 14 amino acids. CDR3 nucleotides: TGCGCCAGCAGCGAGGGAGGGGGCACAGATACGCAGTATTTT. Its protein is CASSEGGGTDTQYF.

Worth noting for this clone: This sample includes further DNA sequences coding for the same CDR3. The chain is built from TRBV18 and TRBJ1-1, with 9 nucleotides matching TRBD1. CDR1 and CDR2 from the germline V gene are KGHSH and LQKENI. The CDR3 extends over 14 amino acids. The V segment lost 3 bases and the J segment 1 base; nucleotides outside the gene matches: 0. CDR3 sequence (DNA): TGTGCCAGCTCACCGGGACAGGGGAACACTGAAGCTTTCTTT. It codes for CASSPGQGNTEAFF. Looking up the rest from reference TRBV18 and TRBJ1-1 gives the full variable domain: NAGVMQNPRHLVRRRGQEARLRCSPMKGHSHVYWYRQLPEEGLKFMVYLQKENIIDESGMPKERFSAEFPKEGPSILRIQQVVRGDSAAYFCASSPGQGNTEAFFGQGTRLTVV.